These 29 T cell receptor beta chains were all obtained from the same sample, sequenced in a study of blood T cell repertoires in COVID-19. Sequencing used immunoSEQ multiplex PCR; TCRdb keeps in-frame clones, though not all of them. The sample yields fewer than 250,000 clones, over 75% seen once. Sequencing was carried out using PBMCs or T cells enriched from blood (not recorded which). These receptors were obtained from a man aged 25-45 years in a cohort exposed to, infected with or recovered from COVID-19 (not recorded which).

The chain combines TRBV2 with TRBJ1-1; possible D gene TRBD1, 5 bases. Germline V CDR1 and CDR2: SNHLY, FYNNEI. The CDR3 extends over 14 amino acids. With 5 bases removed from V and 0 bases from J, the gap between germline ends came to 10 bases. This chain's CDR3 is CASSTRQLNTEAFF. The CDR3 DNA reads TGTGCCAGCAGTACCCGACAGCTGAACACTGAAGCTTTCTTT.

The rearrangement links TRBV18 to TRBJ1-5; 7 bases agree with TRBD1. CDR3 length: 16 residues. CDR1 is KGHSH, CDR2 LQKENI, per germline. The junction had 9 bases not matched to a gene; V was cut back by 3 bases and J by 4 bases. Here the CDR3 DNA reads TGTGCCAGCTCACCCCAACCGGGACAGTCAAATCAGCCCCAGCATTTT. Translated: CASSPQPGQSNQPQHF.

This rearrangement joins TRBV9 to TRBJ2-7; TRBD1 might be the D (6 bases). This CDR3 is 12 amino acids long. CDR1 SGDLS and CDR2 YYNGEE come from the germline V gene. Between the trimmed V and J ends, which lost 4 bases and 4 bases, there was a span of 9 bases. The CDR3 DNA is TGTGCCAGCAGCCCCACAGGGTACGAGCAGTACTTC. Translated, it gives CASSPTGYEQYF.

The chain joins TRBV6-4 to TRBJ1-1; 7 nucleotides line up with TRBD1. Per germline, CDR1 MRHNA and CDR2 SNTAGT. This CDR3 is built from 14 residues. J was trimmed by 0 bases and V by 8 bases; bases with no gene match: 6. CDR3 protein: CASRDSKLNTEAFF. The CDR3 DNA reads TGTGCCAGCCGGGACAGTAAGTTGAACACTGAAGCTTTCTTT.

Concerning this clone: The sample has other DNA sequences that encode this CDR3 too. The V gene is TRBV19, the J gene TRBJ1-1; tentative D call: TRBD1 (6 bases). CDR3 size: 14 residues. V lost 6 bases and J lost 0, with 11 bases in between. CDR1 and CDR2 from the germline V gene are LNHDA and SQIVND (reference sequence). DNA of the CDR3: TGTGCCAGTAGCCTACAGGGTTTGAACACTGAAGCTTTCTTT. Amino acid sequence: CASSLQGLNTEAFF.

This chain uses TRBV15 with TRBJ1-1, with a tentative D call TRBD1 (5 bases). CDR1 and CDR2 from the germline V gene are LNHNV and YYDKDF (reference sequence). Trimming cost V 2 bases and J 4 bases, with 8 bases left between them. CDR3 length: 13 residues. This chain's CDR3 is CATSRRGGTEAFF. CDR3 nucleotides: TGTGCCACCAGCAGAAGGGGCGGCACTGAAGCTTTCTTT.

V and J are TRBV4-3 and TRBJ2-1; no clear D gene. Germline CDR1 and CDR2: LGHNA and YSLEER. V lost 0 bases and J 0 bases, leaving 9 bases between the germline ends. This CDR3 has 16 amino acids. CDR3 residues: CASSQEFRSSYNEQFF. In DNA, the CDR3 is TGCGCCAGCAGCCAAGAATTCCGGAGCTCCTACAATGAGCAGTTCTTC.

This clone has only one observation. The chain couples TRBV11-2 to TRBJ2-3, with 15 bases that match TRBD2. The CDR3 sequence is 16 residues long. From germline, CDR1 is SGHAT and CDR2 FQNNGV. Trimming cost V 4 bases and J 3 bases; bases outside gene matches: 2. In DNA form, the CDR3 reads TGTGCCAGCAGCTACGGGACTAGCGGGGGGACAGATACGCAGTATTTT. This codes for CASSYGTSGGTDTQYF.

V is TRBV28 and J is TRBJ1-4; 7 nucleotides line up with TRBD1. The CDR3 has 12 amino acids. CDR1 and CDR2 (germline): MDHEN, SYDVKM. With V trimmed by 6 bases and J by 7 bases, 2 bases remained unmatched. CDR3 sequence: CASRAGGEKLFF. The CDR3 DNA reads as TGTGCCAGCAGGGCAGGGGGTGAAAAACTGTTTTTT.

The J gene is TRBJ2-7, the V gene TRBV11-2; the D gene is possibly TRBD1 (5 bases). This CDR3 comprises 14 residues. In germline, CDR1 is SGHAT, CDR2 FQNNGV. V was shortened by 3 bases and J by 3 bases, with 12 bases between the two germline ends. The CDR3 coding sequence is TGTGCCAGCAGCTTGACAGCTGGGGTCTACGAGCAGTACTTC. It yields the protein CASSLTAGVYEQYF.

The table lists this clone with a count of one. V usage is TRBV7-8 and J usage is TRBJ2-1, with TRBD2 as a possible D gene (6 bases). Trimming stripped 5 bases from V and 7 bases from J, with 15 bases between. Per germline, CDR1 SGHVS and CDR2 FQNEAQ. The CDR3 runs 14 residues. CDR3 in DNA: TGTGCCAGCAGCCTGCGGGACCAGAGGAATGAGCAGTTCTTC. Protein product: CASSLRDQRNEQFF.

The chain couples TRBV6-5 to TRBJ2-3; perhaps TRBD1 as D (5 bases). V lost 10 bases and J lost 3, with 11 bases in between. The CDR3 is made up of 12 amino acids. Germline V gene lookup returns CDR1 MNHEY and CDR2 SVGAGI. CDR3 region: CATGQGTDTQYF. The DNA of the CDR3 is TGTGCCACCGGGCAGGGAACAGATACGCAGTATTTT.

This clone has a single count. The genes are TRBV14 and TRBJ2-1; tentative D call: TRBD2 (6 bases). The V end lost 6 bases, the J end lost 2 bases, and 17 bases lay between the germline ends. The CDR3 totals 16 residues. From germline, CDR1 is SGHDN and CDR2 FVKESK. The CDR3 protein is CASSPLALNPYNEQFF. The CDR3 nucleotides read TGTGCCAGCAGTCCCCTAGCGTTGAATCCCTACAATGAGCAGTTCTTC. The whole variable domain, remainder taken from reference TRBV14 and TRBJ2-1, is EAGVTQFPSHSVIEKGQTVTLRCDPISGHDNLYWYRRVMGKEIKFLLHFVKESKQDESGMPNNRFLAERTGGTYSTLKVQPAELEDSGVYFCASSPLALNPYNEQFFGPGTRLTVL.

This rearrangement joins TRBV28 to TRBJ2-1, with 9 bases fitting TRBD1. The CDR3 consists of 15 residues. V shed 5 bases and J 6 bases; nucleotides not matched to a gene: 8. Germline loops: CDR1 MDHEN, CDR2 SYDVKM. The CDR3 sequence: CASSPGTGRSNEQFF. The CDR3 DNA follows: TGTGCCAGCAGTCCCGGGACAGGGAGGAGCAATGAGCAGTTCTTC.

The CDR3: CASSLSGGYQETQYF. The DNA of the CDR3 is TGTGCCAGCAGTTTGTCAGGAGGGTACCAAGAGACCCAGTACTTC. This rearrangement joins TRBV28 to TRBJ2-5, with D maybe TRBD2 (6 bases). The germline V gene has CDR1 MDHEN and CDR2 SYDVKM. The CDR3 covers 15 residues. The germline V and J ends were trimmed by 3 bases and 0 bases, with 11 bases remaining between them.

The J gene is TRBJ1-1, the V gene TRBV5-5; TRBD1 is a possible D gene (6 bases). The V and J ends lost 4 bases and 0 bases respectively, with 13 bases between them. The length of the CDR3 is 15 residues. Per germline, CDR1 SGHKS and CDR2 YYEKEE (reference sequence). CDR3 nucleotides: TGTGCCAGCAGCCCACTCGGACAGATGAACACTGAAGCTTTCTTT. Its protein product is CASSPLGQMNTEAFF.

The chain couples TRBV28 to TRBJ1-5, with D possibly matching TRBD1 (6 bases). From germline, CDR1 is MDHEN and CDR2 SYDVKM. Trimming cost V 3 bases and J 14 bases, with 11 bases left between them. This CDR3 region has 11 residues. The CDR3 reads CASSLDSREHF. The CDR3 DNA follows: TGTGCCAGCAGTTTGGACAGCCGAGAGCATTTT.

V usage is TRBV6-5 and J usage is TRBJ1-6; D is unresolved. Germline CDR1 MNHEY, CDR2 SVGAGI. V lost 2 bases to trimming and J lost 10 bases, with 12 bases between them. The CDR3 has 14 residues. CDR3 sequence: CASSYAASKSPLHF. CDR3 sequence (DNA): TGTGCCAGCAGTTACGCGGCTTCGAAATCACCCCTCCACTTT.

This clone was observed once. The chain employs TRBV18 and TRBJ1-2, with a weak D call TRBD1 (6 bases). Deletions cut 3 bases from V and 7 bases from J, with 12 bases between. The CDR3 loop spans 13 amino acids. CDR1 and CDR2 from the germline V gene are KGHSH and LQKENI. The CDR3 DNA sequence: TGTGCCAGCTCACCCTCACAGGGTCCTGGCTACACCTTC. Its translation: CASSPSQGPGYTF.

The chain uses TRBV6-5 and TRBJ2-7; D perhaps matches TRBD2 (5 bases). The CDR3 has 15 amino acids. Trimming removed 5 bases at V and 5 bases at J, with 19 bases between. CDR1 is MNHEY and CDR2 is SVGAGI in the germline V gene. The CDR3 reads CASSQRPLVTDEQYF. The CDR3 region has the DNA TGTGCCAGCAGTCAACGCCCACTAGTTACCGACGAGCAGTACTTC.

A remark on this clone: The junction departs from germline at one end; a sequencing error may be responsible. This chain uses TRBV28 with TRBJ1-2; D may be TRBD1 (6 bases). The V gene's germline CDR1 is MDHEN and CDR2 SYDVKM. This CDR3 has 13 amino acids. The CDR3 coding sequence is TGTGCCAGCAGTCCCGAGTATGGGACATTCGGTGACTTC. Residues: CASSPEYGTFGDF.

The genes are TRBV4-1 and TRBJ1-2; D uncertain. The germline V gene has CDR1 MGHRA and CDR2 YSYEKL. This CDR3 contains 16 residues. Trimming pared 0 bases from V and 5 bases from J, leaving 16 bases between. The DNA for the CDR3 is TGCGCCAGCAGCCAAGATGGGTTTCCTAGCGCGTATGGCTACACCTTC. This sequence encodes CASSQDGFPSAYGYTF.

This clone turned up a few times. V gene TRBV7-9 combines with J gene TRBJ1-2; the match to TRBD1 covers 8 bases. The V gene's germline CDR1 is SEHNR and CDR2 FQNEAQ (reference sequence). The V gene end was trimmed by 6 bases and the J gene end by 7 bases; junction bases not matched to a gene: 4. CDR3 length: 12 residues. The CDR3 here is CASRDREVGYTF. The CDR3, as DNA: TGTGCCAGCAGGGACAGGGAGGTTGGCTACACCTTC. Full variable domain (missing parts from reference TRBV7-9 and TRBJ1-2): DTGVSQNPRHKITKRGQNVTFRCDPISEHNRLYWYRQTLGQGPEFLTYFQNEAQLEKSRLLSDRFSAERPKGSFSTLEIQRTEQGDSAMYLCASRDREVGYTFGSGTRLTVV.

CDR3: CASSERVQPQHF. CDR3 nucleotide sequence: TGTGCCAGCAGTGAGCGGGTTCAGCCCCAGCATTTT. This chain uses TRBV12-3 or TRBV12-4 with TRBJ1-5; D is unresolved. The CDR3 consists of 12 residues. V was clipped by 5 bases and J by 6 bases, with 8 bases between them.

The V and J genes are TRBV4-2 and TRBJ2-7; possibly TRBD1 for D (5 bases). Germline lookup yields CDR1 LGHNA and CDR2 YNFKEQ. CDR3 length: 15 amino acids. V shed 0 bases and J shed 1 base, with 10 bases lying between them. Here the CDR3 reads CASSQEPRESYEQYF. The CDR3 DNA follows: TGTGCCAGCAGCCAAGAGCCCAGGGAATCCTACGAGCAGTACTTC.

The chain joins TRBV27 to TRBJ2-7; 12 bases agree with TRBD2. Trimming removed 7 bases from V and 1 base from J; junction bases left unmatched: 5. The germline CDR1 and CDR2 sequences are MNHEY and SMNVEV (reference sequence). The CDR3 is 15 residues long. The CDR3 bases are TGTGCCAGCAAAATACTAGCGGGAGGTTCCTACGAGCAGTACTTC. It is translated as CASKILAGGSYEQYF.

The gene calls are TRBV6-1 and TRBJ2-7; tentative D call: TRBD2 (5 bases). The germline CDR1 and CDR2 sequences are MNHNS and SASEGT. This CDR3 is built from 16 residues. V lost 3 bases and J lost 0, with 15 bases in between. The CDR3 is CASSERAELSSYEQYF. CDR3 in DNA: TGTGCCAGCAGTGAGAGGGCAGAACTGAGCTCCTACGAGCAGTACTTC.

This clone was seen once. This chain uses TRBV18 with TRBJ1-1; D is unclear. V dropped 3 bases and J dropped 1 base, with 6 bases sitting between them. The CDR3 totals 13 residues. CDR1 is KGHSH and CDR2 is LQKENI in the germline V gene. CDR3 residues: CASSPTWNTEAFF. Written as DNA, the CDR3 is TGTGCCAGCTCACCGACTTGGAACACTGAAGCTTTCTTT.

The V and J genes are TRBV5-1 and TRBJ1-6; D unresolved. The CDR3 has 15 amino acids. Germline values: CDR1 SGHRS, CDR2 YFSETQ. Trimming took off 0 bases at V and 9 bases at J, with 13 bases between the two ends. The CDR3 region is CASSLGLPPISPLHF. The CDR3 coding sequence is TGCGCCAGCAGCTTGGGCCTCCCCCCTATTTCACCCCTCCACTTT.